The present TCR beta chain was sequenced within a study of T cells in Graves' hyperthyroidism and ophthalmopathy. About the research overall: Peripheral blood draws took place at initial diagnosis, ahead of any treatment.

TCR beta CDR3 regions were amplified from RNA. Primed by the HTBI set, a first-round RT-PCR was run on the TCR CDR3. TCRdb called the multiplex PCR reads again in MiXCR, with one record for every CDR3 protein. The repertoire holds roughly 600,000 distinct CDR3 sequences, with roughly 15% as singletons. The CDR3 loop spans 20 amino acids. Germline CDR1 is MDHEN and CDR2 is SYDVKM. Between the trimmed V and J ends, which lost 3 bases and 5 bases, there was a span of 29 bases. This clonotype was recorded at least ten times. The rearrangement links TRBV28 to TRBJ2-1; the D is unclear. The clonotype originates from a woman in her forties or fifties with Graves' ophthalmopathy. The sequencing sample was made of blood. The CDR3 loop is CASSFNFVVRVGRINNEQFF. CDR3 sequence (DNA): TGTGCCAGCAGTTTTAATTTTGTCGTCAGAGTAGGACGTATAAACAATGAGCAGTTCTTC.